The sequence of this T cell receptor (beta chain) was determined in a study of T-cell reconstitution after alpha-beta-depleted transplantation in children. Study-wide points: The origin of high day-60 TCRbeta diversity in some patients lay in surviving recipient T cells and thymic progenitors. Hyperexpanded clones declined; after one year, newly produced T cells mostly supplied diversity. Alpha-beta T cells present about two months after transplant were reported to originate from several hundred expanded graft clones.

TCRbeta library construction was performed incorporating unique molecular identifiers. Each CDR3 protein gets one entry after TCRdb re-called the PCR reads with MiXCR. The sample carries around 960,000 distinct CDR3 sequences, roughly 29% recorded once. Comment on this clonotype: Antigen unknown.

CDR3 length equals 14 residues. Per germline, CDR1 SGHRS and CDR2 YFSETQ. Deletions cut 4 bases from V and 2 bases from J, with 13 bases between. The sequencing here drew on PBMCs, mostly from graft donor cells, taken 360 days after TCRalphabeta/CD19-depleted stem cell transplant. V is TRBV5-1 and J is TRBJ2-7, with D uncertain. The origin of this receptor is a boy in the first two years of life who had a stem cell transplant for SCID, so the T cells may come from the graft donor. In DNA, the CDR3 is TGCGCCAGCAGCCCGGTCGAGAGGCCCTACGAGCAGTACTTC. It translates to CASSPVERPYEQYF.